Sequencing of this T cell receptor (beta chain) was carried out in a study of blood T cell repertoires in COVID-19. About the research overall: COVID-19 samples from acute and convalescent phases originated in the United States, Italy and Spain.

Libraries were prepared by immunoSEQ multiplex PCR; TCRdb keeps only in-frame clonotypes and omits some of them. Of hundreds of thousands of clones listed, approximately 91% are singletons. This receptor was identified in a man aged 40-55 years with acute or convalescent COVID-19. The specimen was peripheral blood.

As DNA, the CDR3 is TGCGCCAGCAGCCCGGGACACATTGAAGCTTTCTTT. It codes for CASSPGHIEAFF. The chain combines TRBV5-1 with TRBJ1-1, with D possibly being TRBD1 (6 bases). This CDR3 is built from 12 residues. CDR1 is SGHRS, CDR2 YFSETQ, per germline. The V and J ends lost 4 bases and 7 bases respectively, with 11 bases between them.